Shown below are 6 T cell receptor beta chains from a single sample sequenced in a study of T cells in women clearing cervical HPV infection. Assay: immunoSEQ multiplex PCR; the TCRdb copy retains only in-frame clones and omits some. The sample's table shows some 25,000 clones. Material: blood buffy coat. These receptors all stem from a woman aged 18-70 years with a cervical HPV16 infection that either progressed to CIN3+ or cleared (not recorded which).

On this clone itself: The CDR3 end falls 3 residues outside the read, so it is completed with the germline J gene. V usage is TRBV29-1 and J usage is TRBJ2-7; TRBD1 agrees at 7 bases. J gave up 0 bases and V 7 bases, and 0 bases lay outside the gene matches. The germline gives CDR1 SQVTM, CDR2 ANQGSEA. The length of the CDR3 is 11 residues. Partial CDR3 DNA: TGCAGCGCAGGGGGCTCCTACGAG. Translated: CSAGGSYE. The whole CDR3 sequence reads CSAGGSYEQYF.

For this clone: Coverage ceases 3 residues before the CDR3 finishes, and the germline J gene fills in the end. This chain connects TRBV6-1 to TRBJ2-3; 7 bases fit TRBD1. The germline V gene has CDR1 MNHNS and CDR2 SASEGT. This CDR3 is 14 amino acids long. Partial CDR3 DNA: TGTGCCAGCAGTGAAGCGGGGACAGCACTCACG. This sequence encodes CASSEAGTALT. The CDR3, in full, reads CASSEAGTALTQYF.

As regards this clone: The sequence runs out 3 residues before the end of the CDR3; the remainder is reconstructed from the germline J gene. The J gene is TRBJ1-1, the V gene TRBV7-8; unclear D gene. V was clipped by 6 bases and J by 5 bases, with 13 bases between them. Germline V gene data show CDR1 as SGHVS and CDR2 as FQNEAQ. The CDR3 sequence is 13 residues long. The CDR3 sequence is CASRQSLWTEAFF. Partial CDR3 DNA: TGTGCCAGCAGACAATCCCTGTGGACTGAA.

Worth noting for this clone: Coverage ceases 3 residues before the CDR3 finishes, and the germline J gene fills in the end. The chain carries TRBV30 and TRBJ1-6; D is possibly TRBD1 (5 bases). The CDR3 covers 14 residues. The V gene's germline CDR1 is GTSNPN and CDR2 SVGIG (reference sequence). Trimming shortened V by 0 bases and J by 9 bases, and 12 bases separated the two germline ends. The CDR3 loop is CAWSVLQGLSPLHF. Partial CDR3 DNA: TGTGCCTGGAGTGTATTGCAGGGTCTTTCACCC.

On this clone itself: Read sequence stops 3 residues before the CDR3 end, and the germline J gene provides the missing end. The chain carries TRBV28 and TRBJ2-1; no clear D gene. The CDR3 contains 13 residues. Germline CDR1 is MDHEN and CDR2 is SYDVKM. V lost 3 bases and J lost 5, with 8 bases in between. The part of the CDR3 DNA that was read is TGTGCCAGCAGTTTGACGGGTGACAATGAG. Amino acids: CASSLTGDNE. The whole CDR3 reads CASSLTGDNEQFF.

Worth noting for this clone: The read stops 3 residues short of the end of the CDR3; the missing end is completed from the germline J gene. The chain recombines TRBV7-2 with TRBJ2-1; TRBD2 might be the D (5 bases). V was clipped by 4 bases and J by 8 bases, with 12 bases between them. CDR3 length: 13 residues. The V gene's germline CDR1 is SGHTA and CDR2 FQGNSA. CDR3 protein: CASSWSEADEQFF. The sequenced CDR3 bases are TGTGCCAGCAGCTGGTCGGAAGCGGATGAG.